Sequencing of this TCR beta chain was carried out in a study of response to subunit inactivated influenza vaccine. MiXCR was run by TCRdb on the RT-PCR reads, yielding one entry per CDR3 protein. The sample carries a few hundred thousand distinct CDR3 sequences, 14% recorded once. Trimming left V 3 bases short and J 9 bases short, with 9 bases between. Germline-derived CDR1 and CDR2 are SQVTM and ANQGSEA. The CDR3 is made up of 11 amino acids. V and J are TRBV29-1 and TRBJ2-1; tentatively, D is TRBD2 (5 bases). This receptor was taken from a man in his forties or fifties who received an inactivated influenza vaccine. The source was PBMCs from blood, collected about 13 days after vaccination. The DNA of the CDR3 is TGCAGCGTTGAGAGGGTTCTTGAGCAGTTCTTC. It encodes CSVERVLEQFF.